These 22 T cell receptor beta chains share one sample of origin, sequenced in a study of spatial heterogeneity in lung cancer. TCRdb passed the 5' RACE reads through MiXCR, listing each CDR3 protein once. The sample records roughly 60,000 distinct CDR3 sequences, 7.5% to 8.5% being singletons. Documented time point: sample taken at primary tumor resection. Sequencing was performed on whole RNA extracted from tumor and nontumor lung tissue, or from frozen PBMC, and the material was left unsorted. This sample comprised PBMCs, obtained at surgery. Receptors originate from a female donor with early-stage non-small cell lung cancer.

At least ten counts were recorded for this clonotype. The chain recombines TRBV5-1 with TRBJ2-5; TRBD2 agrees at 11 bases. The ends lost 2 bases at V and 2 bases at J; junction bases unmatched: 2. This CDR3 contains 15 residues. Germline CDR1 reads SGHRS; CDR2 reads YFSETQ. CDR3 loop: CASSFGTSGQETQYF. CDR3 DNA: TGCGCCAGCAGCTTTGGGACTAGCGGTCAAGAGACCCAGTACTTC. Variable domain in full (rest from reference TRBV5-1 and TRBJ2-5): KAGVTQTPRYLIKTRGQQVTLSCSPISGHRSVSWYQQTPGQGLQFLFEYFSETQRNKGNFPGRFSGRQFSNSRSEMNVSTLELGDSALYLCASSFGTSGQETQYFGPGTRLLVL.

The chain combines TRBV5-1 with TRBJ2-5; D ambiguous. The V gene lost 5 bases and the J gene lost 3 bases, with 5 bases spanning the gap. The germline V gene encodes CDR1 SGHRS and CDR2 YFSETQ. The CDR3 contains 11 residues. CDR3 in amino acids: CASRGEETQYF. In DNA form, the CDR3 reads TGCGCCAGCAGAGGAGAAGAGACCCAGTACTTC.

V is TRBV6-5 and J is TRBJ2-1, with 9 bases matching TRBD2. The CDR3 spans 15 residues. Germline loops: CDR1 MNHEY, CDR2 SVGAGI. Losses at the gene ends were 5 bases for V and 8 bases for J; bases not matched to a gene: 10. The CDR3 here is CASSTLAGIAYEQFF. The CDR3 DNA follows: TGTGCCAGCAGTACCCTAGCGGGAATTGCATATGAGCAGTTCTTC.

This clonotype was seen more than once but under ten times. The CDR3 DNA reads TGTGCCAGCAGCTTTGCGGGGGGACGGCAGCCCCAGCATTTT. Translating gives CASSFAGGRQPQHF. V usage is TRBV13 and J usage is TRBJ1-5; tentative D call: TRBD1 (5 bases). The germline V gene has CDR1 PRHDT and CDR2 FYEKMQ (reference sequence). This CDR3 has 14 residues. V shed 3 bases and J shed 7 bases, with 13 bases lying between them.

Ten or more counts support this clonotype. This rearrangement joins TRBV29-1 to TRBJ1-5; D is ambiguous. Germline V CDR1 and CDR2: SQVTM, ANQGSEA. This CDR3 spans 12 amino acids. The V end was cut by 4 bases, the J end by 5 bases, with 9 bases between. CDR3 residues: CSVGALDQPQHF. CDR3 nucleotide sequence: TGCAGCGTTGGAGCCCTTGATCAGCCCCAGCATTTT.

This clonotype was detected only once. The chain recombines TRBV2 with TRBJ2-1; D gene unclear. Trimming removed 1 base at V and 4 bases at J, with 5 bases between. Germline loops: CDR1 SNHLY, CDR2 FYNNEI. The CDR3 runs 13 residues. CDR3 amino acids: CASSEGQYNEQFF. CDR3 nucleotide sequence: TGTGCCAGCAGTGAAGGGCAGTACAATGAGCAGTTCTTC.

The V gene is TRBV20-1, the J gene TRBJ2-1; 8 nucleotides align to TRBD1. V shed 1 base, J shed 6 bases, and the junction held 8 bases outside the gene matches. Germline V CDR1 and CDR2: DFQATT, SNEGSKA (reference sequence). This CDR3 contains 15 residues. CDR3: CSARGRDRPRNEQFF. The CDR3 DNA reads as TGCAGTGCTAGAGGTCGGGACAGGCCGCGCAATGAGCAGTTCTTC.

This clonotype was found many times. The chain carries TRBV27 and TRBJ2-5; TRBD1 matches at 9 bases. CDR1 and CDR2 (germline): MNHEY, SMNVEV (reference sequence). The V segment lost 1 base and the J segment 10 bases; nucleotides outside the gene matches: 7. The CDR3 spans 14 residues. The CDR3 coding sequence is TGTGCCAGCAGTTTATGGGACAGGGATGGAATCCAGTACTTC. This sequence encodes CASSLWDRDGIQYF.

This clonotype was seen at least ten times. V and J are TRBV5-1 and TRBJ2-5, with TRBD1 matching over 8 bases. The V and J ends lost 0 bases and 5 bases, in that order; junction bases with no gene match: 6. CDR1 SGHRS and CDR2 YFSETQ come from the germline V gene. The CDR3 is made up of 15 amino acids. The chain's CDR3 is CASSLAGQGFETQYF. The DNA of the CDR3 is TGCGCCAGCAGCTTGGCAGGACAGGGTTTCGAGACCCAGTACTTC.

There are a few counts of this clonotype. The chain links TRBV5-1 to TRBJ2-1; the D call may be TRBD1 or TRBD2 (6 bases each). Trimming removed 7 bases from V and 7 bases from J, with 15 bases in between. The V gene's germline CDR1 is SGHRS and CDR2 YFSETQ. The CDR3 sequence is 13 residues long. The chain's CDR3 is CASSGGVVNEQFF. The DNA for the CDR3 is TGCGCCAGCTCCGGGGGCGTAGTGAATGAGCAGTTCTTC. Filled out from reference TRBV5-1 and TRBJ2-1, the complete variable domain reads KAGVTQTPRYLIKTRGQQVTLSCSPISGHRSVSWYQQTPGQGLQFLFEYFSETQRNKGNFPGRFSGRQFSNSRSEMNVSTLELGDSALYLCASSGGVVNEQFFGPGTRLTVL.

This clonotype was detected only a few times. This could be a read error, since a much larger clone is one nucleotide away. The chain recombines TRBV10-1 with TRBJ1-1; D not resolved. This CDR3 spans 12 amino acids. Germline CDR1 is WNHNN and CDR2 is SYGVQD (reference sequence). As DNA, the CDR3 is TGCACCAGCAGTGGGTCCTCGGTAACCGTTTTCTTT. It translates to CTSSGSSVTVFF.

The chain links TRBV30 to TRBJ2-5, with D unclear. The V gene lost 0 bases and the J gene lost 4 bases, with 6 bases spanning the gap. In germline, CDR1 is GTSNPN, CDR2 SVGIG (reference sequence). The CDR3 loop spans 12 amino acids. CDR3 nucleotide sequence: TGTGCCTGGAGTGTAGATAGAGAGACCCAGTACTTC. Its protein product is CAWSVDRETQYF.

This clonotype came up many times. The gene calls are TRBV6-1 and TRBJ2-7; TRBD1 aligns across 9 bases. CDR3 length equals 14 residues. Germline CDR1 and CDR2: MNHNS and SASEGT. V was clipped by 4 bases and J by 6 bases; unmatched bases: 7. DNA of the CDR3: TGTGCCAGCAGTGGGACAGGGGTCTCCCGCGAGCAGTACGTC. As protein: CASSGTGVSREQYV.

This clonotype was detected a few times. This chain's CDR3 is CASSPPSGSTYEQFF. CDR3 bases: TGTGCCAGCTCACCACCTAGCGGGAGCACCTATGAGCAGTTCTTC. This chain connects TRBV18 to TRBJ2-1; 9 nucleotides line up with TRBD2. Trimming at V came to 0 bases and at J to 8 bases, leaving 5 bases not matched to a gene. The CDR3 spans 15 residues. Germline CDR1 is KGHSH and CDR2 is LQKENI.

This clonotype came up a few times. V and J are TRBV7-9 and TRBJ1-3, with D maybe TRBD1 (6 bases). With 3 bases removed from V and 0 bases from J, the gap between germline ends came to 21 bases. This CDR3 is built from 19 residues. From germline, CDR1 is SEHNR and CDR2 FQNEAQ (reference sequence). CDR3: CASSFWLRTAPLSGNTIYF. CDR3 DNA sequence: TGTGCCAGCAGCTTTTGGCTCAGGACAGCACCTCTCTCTGGAAACACCATATATTTT.

The J gene is TRBJ2-3, the V gene TRBV2; a possible D gene is TRBD1 (5 bases). V lost 7 bases and J 2 bases, leaving 19 bases between the germline ends. The V gene's germline CDR1 is SNHLY and CDR2 FYNNEI. The CDR3 is made up of 16 amino acids. CDR3 loop: CASNSGQGLFTDTQYF. In DNA form, the CDR3 reads TGTGCCAGCAACTCTGGGCAGGGCCTTTTCACAGATACGCAGTATTTT. Using reference TRBV2 and TRBJ2-3 for the parts outside the CDR3, the full variable domain is EPEVTQTPSHQVTQMGQEVILRCVPISNHLYFYWYRQILGQKVEFLVSFYNNEISEKSEIFDDQFSVERPDGSNFTLKIRSTKLEDSAMYFCASNSGQGLFTDTQYFGPGTRLTVL.

This clonotype was counted ten times or more. This rearrangement joins TRBV18 to TRBJ2-5, with D hard to call. The CDR3 has 14 amino acids. CDR1 and CDR2 (germline): KGHSH, LQKENI. V shed 6 bases and J shed 2 bases, with 13 bases lying between them. The CDR3 DNA is TGTGCCAGCTCCAGAACCGGGCAGCAAGAGACCCAGTACTTC. Translated, it gives CASSRTGQQETQYF.

About this clonotype itself: This clone may be a read error of a much larger clone one base away. The rearrangement uses TRBV28 and TRBJ1-1; tentatively, D is TRBD1 (5 bases). CDR3 length: 13 residues. From germline, CDR1 is MDHEN and CDR2 SYDVKM. CDR3: CASSFLQGYEASF. The CDR3 nucleotides read TGTGCCAGCAGCTTCCTTCAGGGCTATGAAGCTTCCTTT.

The chain couples TRBV15 to TRBJ1-5; D unclear. Trimming left V 0 bases short and J 7 bases short, with 4 bases between. Per the germline V gene, CDR1 is LNHNV and CDR2 is YYDKDF (reference sequence). The CDR3 consists of 12 residues. The CDR3: CATSRDTQPQHF. For the CDR3, the DNA is TGTGCCACCAGCAGAGATACCCAGCCCCAGCATTTT.

This clonotype was found a few times. The chain couples TRBV5-1 to TRBJ2-3; 12 nucleotides match TRBD2. Germline V gene data show CDR1 as SGHRS and CDR2 as YFSETQ. This CDR3 has 18 residues. The ends lost 3 bases at V and 3 bases at J; junction bases unmatched: 11. Here the CDR3 DNA reads TGCGCCAGCAGCTCTTCTAGCGGGAGGGGTTCTGCGACAGATACGCAGTATTTT. It specifies CASSSSSGRGSATDTQYF.

This clonotype occurred many times. The chain uses TRBV7-9 and TRBJ2-7; D uncertain. The CDR3 is 19 residues long. From germline, CDR1 is SEHNR and CDR2 FQNEAQ (reference sequence). The V gene lost 2 bases and the J gene lost 3 bases, with 26 bases spanning the gap. The CDR3 bases are TGTGCCAGCAGCTTACTTTGGGCCCCCGGAACAACAACAAACTACGAGCAGTACGTC. It encodes CASSLLWAPGTTTNYEQYV.

This clonotype was observed many times. The chain combines TRBV7-9 with TRBJ1-2; D is ambiguous. From germline, CDR1 is SEHNR and CDR2 FQNEAQ (reference sequence). V lost 5 bases and J lost 0, with 13 bases in between. This CDR3 is 15 amino acids long. Here the CDR3 reads CASSLRSIANYGYTF. As DNA, the CDR3 is TGTGCCAGCAGCCTAAGGTCGATAGCTAACTATGGCTACACCTTC.